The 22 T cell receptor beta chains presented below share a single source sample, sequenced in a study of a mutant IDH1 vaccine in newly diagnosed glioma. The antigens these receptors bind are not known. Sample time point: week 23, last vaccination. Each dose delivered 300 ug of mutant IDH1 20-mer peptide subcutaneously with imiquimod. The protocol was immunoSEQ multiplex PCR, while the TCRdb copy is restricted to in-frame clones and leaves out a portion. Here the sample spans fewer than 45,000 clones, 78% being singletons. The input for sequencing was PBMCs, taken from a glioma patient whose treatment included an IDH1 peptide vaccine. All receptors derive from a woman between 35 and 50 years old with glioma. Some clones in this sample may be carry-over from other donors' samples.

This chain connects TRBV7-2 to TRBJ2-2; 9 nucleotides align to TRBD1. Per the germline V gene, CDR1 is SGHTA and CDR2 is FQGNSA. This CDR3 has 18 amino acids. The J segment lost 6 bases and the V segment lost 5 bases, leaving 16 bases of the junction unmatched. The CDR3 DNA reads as TGTGCCAGCAGCACCACCGGGGGACAGGGTTTTTTATCCGGGGAGCTGTTTTTT. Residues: CASSTTGGQGFLSGELFF.

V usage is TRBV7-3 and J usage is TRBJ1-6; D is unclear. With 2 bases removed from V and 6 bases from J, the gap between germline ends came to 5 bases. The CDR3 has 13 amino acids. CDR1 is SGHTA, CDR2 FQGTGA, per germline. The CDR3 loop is CASSLLANSPLHF. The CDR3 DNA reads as TGTGCCAGCAGCTTACTCGCTAATTCACCCCTCCACTTT. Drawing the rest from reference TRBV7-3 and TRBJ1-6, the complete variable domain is GAGVSQTPSNKVTEKGKYVELRCDPISGHTALYWYRQSLGQGPEFLIYFQGTGAADDSGLPNDRFFAVRPEGSVSTLKIQRTERGDSAVYLCASSLLANSPLHFGNGTRLTVT.

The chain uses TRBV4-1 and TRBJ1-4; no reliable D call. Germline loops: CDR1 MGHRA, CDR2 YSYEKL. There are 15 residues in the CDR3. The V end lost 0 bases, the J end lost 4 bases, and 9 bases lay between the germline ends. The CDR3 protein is CASSQEPQNNEKLFF. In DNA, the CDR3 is TGCGCCAGCAGCCAAGAACCCCAAAATAATGAAAAACTGTTTTTT.

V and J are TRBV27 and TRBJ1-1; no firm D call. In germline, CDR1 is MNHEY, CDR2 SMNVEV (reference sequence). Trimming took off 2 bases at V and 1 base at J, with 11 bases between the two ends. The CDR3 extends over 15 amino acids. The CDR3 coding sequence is TGTGCCAGCAGTTTAGCGTCGTTTGCGAACACTGAAGCTTTCTTT. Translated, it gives CASSLASFANTEAFF.

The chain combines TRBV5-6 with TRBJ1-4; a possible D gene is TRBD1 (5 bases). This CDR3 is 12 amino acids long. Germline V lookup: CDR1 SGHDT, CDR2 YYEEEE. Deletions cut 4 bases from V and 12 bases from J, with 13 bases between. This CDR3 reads CASSRGGGELFF. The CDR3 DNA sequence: TGTGCCAGCAGCAGGGGCGGTGGGGAACTGTTTTTT.

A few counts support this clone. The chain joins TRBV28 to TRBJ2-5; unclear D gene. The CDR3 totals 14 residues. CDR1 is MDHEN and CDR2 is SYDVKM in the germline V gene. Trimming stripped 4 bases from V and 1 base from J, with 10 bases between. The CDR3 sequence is CASSSGRSQETQYF. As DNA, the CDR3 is TGTGCCAGCAGTTCAGGACGGAGCCAAGAGACCCAGTACTTC.

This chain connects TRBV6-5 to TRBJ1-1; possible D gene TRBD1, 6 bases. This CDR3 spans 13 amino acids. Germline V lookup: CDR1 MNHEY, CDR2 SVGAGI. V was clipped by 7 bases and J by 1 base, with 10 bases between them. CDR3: CASNRDKNTEAFF. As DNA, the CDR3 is TGTGCCAGCAACCGGGACAAGAACACTGAAGCTTTCTTT.

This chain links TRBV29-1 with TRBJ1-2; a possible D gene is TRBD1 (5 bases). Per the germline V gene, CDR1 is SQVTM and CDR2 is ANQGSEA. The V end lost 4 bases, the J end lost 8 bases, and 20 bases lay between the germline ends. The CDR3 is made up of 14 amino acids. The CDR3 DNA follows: TGCAGCGTTGCTAAGCTCCGGGACCCCCTCGGCTACACCTTC. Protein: CSVAKLRDPLGYTF.

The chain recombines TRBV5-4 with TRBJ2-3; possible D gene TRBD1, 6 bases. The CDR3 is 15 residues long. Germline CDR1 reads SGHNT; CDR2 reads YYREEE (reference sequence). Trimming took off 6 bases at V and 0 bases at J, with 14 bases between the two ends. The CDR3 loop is CASTLGARSTDTQYF. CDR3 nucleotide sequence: TGTGCCAGCACCCTGGGGGCCAGAAGCACAGATACGCAGTATTTT. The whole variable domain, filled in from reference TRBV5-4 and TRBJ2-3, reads ETGVTQSPTHLIKTRGQQVTLRCSSQSGHNTVSWYQQALGQGPQFIFQYYREEENGRGNFPPRFSGLQFPNYSSELNVNALELDDSALYLCASTLGARSTDTQYFGPGTRLTVL.

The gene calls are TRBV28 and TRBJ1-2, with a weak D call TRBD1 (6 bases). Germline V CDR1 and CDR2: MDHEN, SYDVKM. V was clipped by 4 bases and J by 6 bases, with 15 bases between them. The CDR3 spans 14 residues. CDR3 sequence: CASSSPYREDGYTF. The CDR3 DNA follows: TGTGCCAGCAGTTCGCCCTACAGGGAGGATGGCTACACCTTC.

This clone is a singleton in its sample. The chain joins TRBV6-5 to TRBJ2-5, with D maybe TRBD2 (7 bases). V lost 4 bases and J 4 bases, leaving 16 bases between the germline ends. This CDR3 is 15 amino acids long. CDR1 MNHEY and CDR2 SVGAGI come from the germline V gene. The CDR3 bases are TGTGCCAGCAGTTTTGGGGGGGGCCGGGGAGAGACCCAGTACTTC. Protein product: CASSFGGGRGETQYF.

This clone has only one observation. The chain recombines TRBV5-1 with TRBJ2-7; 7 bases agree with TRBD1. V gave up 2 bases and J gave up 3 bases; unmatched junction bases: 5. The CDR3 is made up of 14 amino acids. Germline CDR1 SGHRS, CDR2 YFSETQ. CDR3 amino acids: CASSFGRGNYEQYF. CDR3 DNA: TGCGCCAGCAGCTTTGGCAGGGGGAACTACGAGCAGTACTTC.

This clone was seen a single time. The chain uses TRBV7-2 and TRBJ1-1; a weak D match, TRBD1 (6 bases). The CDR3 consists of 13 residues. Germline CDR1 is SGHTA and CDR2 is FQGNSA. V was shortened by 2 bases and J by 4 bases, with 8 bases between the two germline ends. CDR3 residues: CASSLLGATEAFF. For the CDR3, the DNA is TGTGCCAGCAGCTTATTGGGGGCCACTGAAGCTTTCTTT.

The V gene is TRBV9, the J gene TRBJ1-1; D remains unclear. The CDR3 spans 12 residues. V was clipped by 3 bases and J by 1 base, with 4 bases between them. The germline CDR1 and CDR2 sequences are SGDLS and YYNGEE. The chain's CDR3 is CASSAWNTEAFF. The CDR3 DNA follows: TGTGCCAGCAGCGCGTGGAACACTGAAGCTTTCTTT. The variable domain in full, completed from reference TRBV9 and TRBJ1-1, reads DSGVTQTPKHLITATGQRVTLRCSPRSGDLSVYWYQQSLDQGLQFLIQYYNGEERAKGNILERFSAQQFPDLHSELNLSSLELGDSALYFCASSAWNTEAFFGQGTRLTVV.

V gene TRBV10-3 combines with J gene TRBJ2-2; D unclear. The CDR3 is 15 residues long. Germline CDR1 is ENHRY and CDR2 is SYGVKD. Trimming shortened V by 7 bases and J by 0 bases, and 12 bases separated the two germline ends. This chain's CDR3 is CAITGSTANTGELFF. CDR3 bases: TGTGCCATCACGGGCAGCACGGCGAACACCGGGGAGCTGTTTTTT.

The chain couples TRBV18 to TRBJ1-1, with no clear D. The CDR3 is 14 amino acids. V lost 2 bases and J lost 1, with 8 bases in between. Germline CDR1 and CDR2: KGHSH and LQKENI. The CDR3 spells CASSPSQANTEAFF. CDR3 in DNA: TGTGCCAGCTCACCAAGCCAGGCGAACACTGAAGCTTTCTTT. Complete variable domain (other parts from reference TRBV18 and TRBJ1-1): NAGVMQNPRHLVRRRGQEARLRCSPMKGHSHVYWYRQLPEEGLKFMVYLQKENIIDESGMPKERFSAEFPKEGPSILRIQQVVRGDSAAYFCASSPSQANTEAFFGQGTRLTVV.

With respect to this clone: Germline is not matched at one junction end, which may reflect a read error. The CDR3 sequence is CASSLARFRDRRDGYTF. CDR3 sequence (DNA): TGTGCCAGCAGCCTAGCACGATTCCGGGACAGAAGGGATGGCTACACCTTC. The chain joins TRBV7-9 to TRBJ1-2; 7 bases fit TRBD1. The CDR3 contains 17 residues. Germline-derived CDR1 and CDR2 are SEHNR and FQNEAQ (reference sequence).

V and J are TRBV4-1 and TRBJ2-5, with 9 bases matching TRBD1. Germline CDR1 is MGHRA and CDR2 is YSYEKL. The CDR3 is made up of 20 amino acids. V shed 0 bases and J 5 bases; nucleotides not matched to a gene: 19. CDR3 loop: CASSQERRTGASNARETQYF. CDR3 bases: TGCGCCAGCAGCCAAGAGAGGAGGACAGGGGCGTCTAACGCGAGGGAGACCCAGTACTTC.

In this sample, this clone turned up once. CDR3 sequence reads: CASSLPGHFSYEQYF. As DNA, the CDR3 is TGTGCCAGCAGCCTACCGGGACATTTCTCGTACGAGCAGTACTTC. The V gene is TRBV5-8, the J gene TRBJ2-7; D is possibly TRBD1 (6 bases). Germline CDR1 and CDR2: SGHTS and YDEGEE. The CDR3 has 15 amino acids. The ends were cut back, 4 bases at V and 4 bases at J, with 18 bases in the middle.

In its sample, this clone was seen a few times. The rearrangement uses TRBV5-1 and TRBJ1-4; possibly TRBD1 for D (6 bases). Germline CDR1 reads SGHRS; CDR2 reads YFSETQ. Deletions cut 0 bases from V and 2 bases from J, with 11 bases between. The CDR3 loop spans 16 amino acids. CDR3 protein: CASSLGWGGTNEKLFF. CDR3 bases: TGCGCCAGCAGCTTGGGCTGGGGGGGCACTAATGAAAAACTGTTTTTT. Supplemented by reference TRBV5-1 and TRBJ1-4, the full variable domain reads KAGVTQTPRYLIKTRGQQVTLSCSPISGHRSVSWYQQTPGQGLQFLFEYFSETQRNKGNFPGRFSGRQFSNSRSEMNVSTLELGDSALYLCASSLGWGGTNEKLFFGSGTQLSVL.

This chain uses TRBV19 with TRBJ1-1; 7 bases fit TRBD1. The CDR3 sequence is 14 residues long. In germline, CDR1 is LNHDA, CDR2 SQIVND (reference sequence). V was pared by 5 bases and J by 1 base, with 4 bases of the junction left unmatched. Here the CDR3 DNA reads TGTGCCAGTAGTCCCGGGACAGCGAACACTGAAGCTTTCTTT. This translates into CASSPGTANTEAFF.

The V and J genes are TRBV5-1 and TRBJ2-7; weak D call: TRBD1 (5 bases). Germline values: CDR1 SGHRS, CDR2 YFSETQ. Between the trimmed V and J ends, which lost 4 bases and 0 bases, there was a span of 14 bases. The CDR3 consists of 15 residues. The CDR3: CASSLTGQGSYEQYF. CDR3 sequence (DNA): TGCGCCAGCAGCCTGACTGGTCAGGGCTCCTACGAGCAGTACTTC.